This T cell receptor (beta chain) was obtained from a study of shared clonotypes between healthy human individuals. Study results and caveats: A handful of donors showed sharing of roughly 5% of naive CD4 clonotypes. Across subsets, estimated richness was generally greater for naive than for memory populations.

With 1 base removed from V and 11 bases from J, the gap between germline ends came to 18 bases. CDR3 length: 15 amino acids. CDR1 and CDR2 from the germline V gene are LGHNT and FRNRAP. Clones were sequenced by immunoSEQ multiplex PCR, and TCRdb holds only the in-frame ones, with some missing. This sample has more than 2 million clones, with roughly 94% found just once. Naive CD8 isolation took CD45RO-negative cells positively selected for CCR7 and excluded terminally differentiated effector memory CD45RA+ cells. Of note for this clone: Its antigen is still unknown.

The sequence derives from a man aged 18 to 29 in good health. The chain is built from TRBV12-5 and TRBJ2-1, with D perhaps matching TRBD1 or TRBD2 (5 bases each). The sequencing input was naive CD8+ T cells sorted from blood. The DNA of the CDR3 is TGTGCTAGTGGTTTGGGAGGGGCGAGGGAACTGAAGCAGTTCTTC. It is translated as CASGLGGARELKQFF.